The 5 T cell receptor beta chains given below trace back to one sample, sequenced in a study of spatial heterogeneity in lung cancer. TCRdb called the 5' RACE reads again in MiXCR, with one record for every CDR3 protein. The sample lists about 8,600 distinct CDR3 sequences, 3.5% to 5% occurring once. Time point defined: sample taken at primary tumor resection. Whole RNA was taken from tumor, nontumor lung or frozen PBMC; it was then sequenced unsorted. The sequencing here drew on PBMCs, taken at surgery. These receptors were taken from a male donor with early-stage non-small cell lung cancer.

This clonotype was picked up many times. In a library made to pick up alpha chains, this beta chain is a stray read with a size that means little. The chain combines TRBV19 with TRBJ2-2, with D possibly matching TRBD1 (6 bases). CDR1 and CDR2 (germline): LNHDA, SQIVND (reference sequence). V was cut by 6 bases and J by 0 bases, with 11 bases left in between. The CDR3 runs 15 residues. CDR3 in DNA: TGTGCCAGTAGATCAGGGGCGGCGAACACCGGGGAGCTGTTTTTT. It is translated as CASRSGAANTGELFF.

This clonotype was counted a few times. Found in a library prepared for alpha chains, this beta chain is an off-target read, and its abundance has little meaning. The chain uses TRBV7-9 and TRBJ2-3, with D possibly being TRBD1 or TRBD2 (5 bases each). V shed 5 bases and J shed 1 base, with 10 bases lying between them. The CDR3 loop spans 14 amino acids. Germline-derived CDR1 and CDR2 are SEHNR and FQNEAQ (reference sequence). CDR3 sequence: CASSLMGGTDTQYF. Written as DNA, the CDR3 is TGTGCCAGCAGCCTAATGGGGGGCACAGATACGCAGTATTTT.

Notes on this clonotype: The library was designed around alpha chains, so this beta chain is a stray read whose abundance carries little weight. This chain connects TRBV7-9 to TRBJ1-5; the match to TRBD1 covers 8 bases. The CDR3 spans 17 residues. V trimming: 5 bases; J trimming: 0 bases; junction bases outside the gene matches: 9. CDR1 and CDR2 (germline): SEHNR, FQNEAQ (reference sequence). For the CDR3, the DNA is TGTGCCAGCAGCACCGGACAGGGCGCAATTAGCAATCAGCCCCAGCATTTT. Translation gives CASSTGQGAISNQPQHF. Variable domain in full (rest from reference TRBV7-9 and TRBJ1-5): DTGVSQNPRHKITKRGQNVTFRCDPISEHNRLYWYRQTLGQGPEFLTYFQNEAQLEKSRLLSDRFSAERPKGSFSTLEIQRTEQGDSAMYLCASSTGQGAISNQPQHFGDGTRLSIL.

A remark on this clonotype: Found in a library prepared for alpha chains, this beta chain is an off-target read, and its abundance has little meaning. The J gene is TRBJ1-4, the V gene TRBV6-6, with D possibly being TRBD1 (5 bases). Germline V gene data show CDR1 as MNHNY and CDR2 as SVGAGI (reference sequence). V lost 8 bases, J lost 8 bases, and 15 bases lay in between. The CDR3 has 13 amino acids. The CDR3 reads CASGGGGEEKLFF. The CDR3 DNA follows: TGTGCCAGCGGCGGTGGAGGGGAAGAAAAACTGTTTTTT.

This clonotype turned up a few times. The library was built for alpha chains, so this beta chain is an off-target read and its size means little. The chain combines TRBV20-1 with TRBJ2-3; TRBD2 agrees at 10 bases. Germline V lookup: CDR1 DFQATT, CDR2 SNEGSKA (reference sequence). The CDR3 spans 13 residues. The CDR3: CSQLAGLTDTQYF. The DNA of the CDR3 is TGCAGCCAACTAGCGGGACTCACAGATACGCAGTATTTT.